Following are 24 T cell receptor beta chains from one sample sequenced in a study of blood T cell repertoires in COVID-19 (dated by TCRdb to the early 2020s). Library creation used the immunoSEQ multiplex PCR assay. TCRdb limited this immuneACCESS table to in-frame rearrangements with V and J called. A share of clones is missing; checked studies link under half to unresolved V genes, and the rest is unexplained. The sample records 300,000 to 350,000 clones, 90% of which are singletons. The ten largest clones capture about 6.8% of the sample. Input material: peripheral blood. These receptors were obtained from a woman in her 30s with COVID-19, enrolled during active disease.

This clone was recorded once. The chain links TRBV5-8 to TRBJ2-7; tentative D call: TRBD1 (6 bases). Germline V lookup: CDR1 SGHTS, CDR2 YDEGEE. Trimming took off 2 bases at V and 3 bases at J, with 9 bases between the two ends. The CDR3 spans 13 residues. The CDR3 DNA sequence: TGTGCCAGCAGCTTATGGGGGCTCTACGAGCAGTACTTC. This codes for CASSLWGLYEQYF.

This rearrangement joins TRBV24-1 to TRBJ2-5; 12 positions agree with TRBD2. This CDR3 region has 14 residues. J lost 4 bases, V lost 5 bases, and 1 base had no gene match. Germline CDR1 reads KGHDR; CDR2 reads SFDVKD. CDR3 nucleotides: TGTGCCACCAGTGGGACTAGCGGGATAGAGACCCAGTACTTC. Amino acids: CATSGTSGIETQYF.

The chain uses TRBV28 and TRBJ1-6; the D gene is possibly TRBD1 (6 bases). V was trimmed by 5 bases and J by 3 bases, leaving 8 bases between them. Germline loops: CDR1 MDHEN, CDR2 SYDVKM. CDR3 size: 14 residues. The CDR3 region is CASSGTSYNSPLHF. The CDR3 region has the DNA TGTGCCAGCAGTGGGACAAGCTATAATTCACCCCTCCACTTT.

The J gene is TRBJ2-1, the V gene TRBV5-5; TRBD2 is a possible D gene (7 bases). Trimming left V 0 bases short and J 7 bases short, with 14 bases between. This CDR3 spans 15 amino acids. CDR1 SGHKS and CDR2 YYEKEE come from the germline V gene (reference sequence). The CDR3 DNA sequence: TGTGCCAGCAGCTTGGCCGTGGGGAGGGGGAATGAGCAGTTCTTC. This translates into CASSLAVGRGNEQFF.

This sequence joins TRBV28 and TRBJ1-1; 9 nucleotides match TRBD1. Germline V gene sequence: CDR1 MDHEN, CDR2 SYDVKM. The CDR3 covers 15 residues. The trim removed 2 bases at V and 8 bases at J, leaving 9 bases unmatched. CDR3 DNA: TGTGCCAGCAGTTTACGATCCGACAGGGGGGAAGAAGCTTTCTTT. Amino acid sequence: CASSLRSDRGEEAFF.

This clone was observed once. The chain uses TRBV7-2 and TRBJ1-5, with TRBD1 identical over 8 bases. The germline CDR1 and CDR2 sequences are SGHTA and FQGNSA. With V trimmed by 1 base and J by 7 bases, 6 bases remained unmatched. The CDR3 spans 15 residues. The CDR3 DNA follows: TGTGCCAGCAGCTTAGACAGGGGGGTCCAGCAGCCCCAGCATTTT. It encodes CASSLDRGVQQPQHF.

The chain carries TRBV9 and TRBJ2-1; 8 bases line up with TRBD2. The CDR3 is 15 residues long. CDR1 and CDR2 from the germline V gene are SGDLS and YYNGEE. Losses at the gene ends were 5 bases for V and 2 bases for J; bases not matched to a gene: 6. The CDR3 sequence is CASSRSGTTYNEQFF. The CDR3 coding sequence is TGTGCCAGCAGTCGTAGCGGGACAACCTACAATGAGCAGTTCTTC.

The chain uses TRBV24-1 and TRBJ1-5; 8 bases align to TRBD1. V lost 4 bases, J lost 8 bases, and 12 bases stayed unmatched. Per the germline V gene, CDR1 is KGHDR and CDR2 is SFDVKD. The CDR3 totals 16 residues. The CDR3 protein is CATSDRTGTAGEPQHF. The CDR3 coding sequence is TGTGCCACCAGTGACCGGACAGGGACAGCGGGTGAGCCCCAGCATTTT.

V usage is TRBV5-4 and J usage is TRBJ1-1, with D uncertain. This CDR3 has 12 amino acids. The ends were cut back, 0 bases at V and 6 bases at J, with 6 bases in the middle. Germline values: CDR1 SGHNT, CDR2 YYREEE (reference sequence). CDR3 sequence: CASSLGGPEAFF. CDR3 coding DNA: TGTGCCAGCAGCTTGGGAGGGCCTGAAGCTTTCTTT.

The rearrangement links TRBV27 to TRBJ1-6; D is perhaps TRBD1 (5 bases). The V gene's germline CDR1 is MNHEY and CDR2 SMNVEV (reference sequence). The CDR3 consists of 14 residues. V gave up 10 bases and J gave up 4 bases, with 14 bases separating them. The chain's CDR3 is CATSNRNYNSPLHF. CDR3 DNA sequence: TGTGCCACATCCAACAGGAATTATAATTCACCCCTCCACTTT.

This clone was seen a single time. The chain uses TRBV6-5 and TRBJ2-7, with 9 bases fitting TRBD1. Germline assignment: CDR1 MNHEY and CDR2 SVGAGI. V lost 6 bases and J lost 6; bases outside the gene matches: 6. There are 13 residues in the CDR3. The CDR3 coding sequence is TGTGCCAGCAGCCAACCGGGACAGGGCGAGCAGTACTTC. This sequence encodes CASSQPGQGEQYF.

This clone was observed once. The V and J genes are TRBV12-3 or TRBV12-4 and TRBJ1-2; D is unclear. Trimming cost V 6 bases and J 7 bases, with 15 bases left between them. The length of the CDR3 is 13 residues. As DNA, the CDR3 is TGTGCCAGCAGCCCCGGGTTACTTCTTGGCTACACCTTC. This translates into CASSPGLLLGYTF.

The chain combines TRBV5-4 with TRBJ2-7, with D perhaps TRBD1 (5 bases). V lost 0 bases and J 2 bases, leaving 9 bases between the germline ends. The CDR3 length is 14 residues. Per the germline V gene, CDR1 is SGHNT and CDR2 is YYREEE (reference sequence). CDR3 amino acids: CASSLGTPAYEQYF. For the CDR3, the DNA is TGTGCCAGCAGCTTGGGGACACCGGCCTACGAGCAGTACTTC.

The rearrangement links TRBV30 to TRBJ1-3; TRBD1 might be the D (6 bases). CDR1 and CDR2 (germline): GTSNPN, SVGIG (reference sequence). V lost 6 bases, J lost 1 base, and 7 bases lay in between. The CDR3 length is 12 residues. The chain's CDR3 is CACQGSGNTIYF. CDR3 DNA sequence: TGTGCCTGCCAGGGGTCTGGAAACACCATATATTTT.

The chain links TRBV19 to TRBJ1-2; no definite D call. This CDR3 is built from 13 residues. V was pared by 6 bases and J by 4 bases, with 12 bases between. Germline lookup yields CDR1 LNHDA and CDR2 SQIVND (reference sequence). The CDR3 here is CASRQRPGYGYTF. DNA for the CDR3: TGTGCCAGTAGGCAACGGCCAGGCTATGGCTACACCTTC.

V usage is TRBV7-2 and J usage is TRBJ2-7, with a tentative D call TRBD1 (6 bases). This CDR3 is built from 13 residues. The V gene lost 5 bases and the J gene lost 5 bases, with 13 bases spanning the gap. Germline V gene lookup returns CDR1 SGHTA and CDR2 FQGNSA. CDR3 in amino acids: CASSITGFHEQYF. CDR3 in DNA: TGTGCCAGCAGCATTACAGGGTTCCACGAGCAGTACTTC. The full variable domain, in which reference TRBV7-2 and TRBJ2-7 provide the parts outside the CDR3, is GAGVSQSPSNKVTEKGKDVELRCDPISGHTALYWYRQSLGQGLEFLIYFQGNSAPDKSGLPSDRFSAERTGGSVSTLTIQRTQQEDSAVYLCASSITGFHEQYFGPGTRLTVT.

This chain links TRBV2 with TRBJ2-3, with 8 bases that match TRBD2. The V and J ends lost 3 bases and 5 bases, in that order; junction bases with no gene match: 10. The CDR3 length is 16 residues. Germline loops: CDR1 SNHLY, CDR2 FYNNEI. The CDR3 DNA follows: TGTGCCAGCAGTGACGGGCCCCTCGGGGGGGGAGATACGCAGTATTTT. It specifies CASSDGPLGGGDTQYF.

The genes are TRBV28 and TRBJ1-6; D possibly corresponds to TRBD1 (6 bases). CDR1 and CDR2 (germline): MDHEN, SYDVKM. There are 16 residues in the CDR3. Trimming shortened V by 6 bases and J by 6 bases, and 18 bases separated the two germline ends. The CDR3 here is CASRYLDSHANSPLHF. The DNA of the CDR3 is TGTGCCAGCAGATACCTGGACAGCCATGCTAATTCACCCCTCCACTTT.

The CDR3 region has the DNA TGTGCCAGCAGCAAAGAGAGTGGTCCGGCGGTTGAAGAGACCCAGTACTTC. Translated: CASSKESGPAVEETQYF. The chain carries TRBV21-1 and TRBJ2-5; the D call in the table, TRBD2, was not verified against the DNA. TRBV21-1 counts as a pseudogene. The CDR3 consists of 17 residues.

Only one count was recorded for this clone. CDR3 protein: CAISEGGNQNTEAFF. For the CDR3, the DNA is TGTGCCATCAGTGAAGGGGGTAATCAGAACACTGAAGCTTTCTTT. The J gene is TRBJ1-1, the V gene TRBV10-3; TRBD1 is a possible D gene (6 bases). The CDR3 loop spans 15 amino acids. Germline V gene sequence: CDR1 ENHRY, CDR2 SYGVKD. The V gene lost 3 bases and the J gene lost 1 base, with 12 bases spanning the gap.

This sequence joins TRBV10-3 and TRBJ1-5; a weak D match, TRBD1 (5 bases). Germline CDR1 is ENHRY and CDR2 is SYGVKD. The V gene lost 0 bases and the J gene lost 6 bases, with 12 bases spanning the gap. CDR3 length equals 15 residues. Written as DNA, the CDR3 is TGTGCCATCAGTGAGTCCGGGCAGGGCAGTCAGCCCCAGCATTTT. This gives the protein CAISESGQGSQPQHF.

The V gene is TRBV19, the J gene TRBJ1-5, with unresolved D. The CDR3 runs to 16 residues. CDR1 and CDR2 from the germline V gene are LNHDA and SQIVND (reference sequence). Trimming removed 3 bases at V and 0 bases at J, with 12 bases between. The CDR3 spells CASSMSGWSSNQPQHF. Written as DNA, the CDR3 is TGTGCCAGTAGTATGAGTGGGTGGAGTAGCAATCAGCCCCAGCATTTT.

This clone has only a few counts. The V call is TRBV6-1, the J call TRBJ2-7, with D hard to call. Trimming cost V 2 bases and J 3 bases, with 14 bases left between them. Germline lookup yields CDR1 MNHNS and CDR2 SASEGT. There are 15 residues in the CDR3. The CDR3 nucleotides read TGTGCCAGCAGTGAACGGAGCTTCACTCTCTACGAGCAGTACTTC. Protein sequence: CASSERSFTLYEQYF.

The chain combines TRBV30 with TRBJ1-2; D may be TRBD1 (6 bases). The CDR3 spans 13 residues. Germline CDR1 and CDR2: GTSNPN and SVGIG (reference sequence). Trimming cost V 5 bases and J 4 bases, with 14 bases left between them. This CDR3 reads CAWGKGVGYGYTF. The CDR3 DNA is TGTGCCTGGGGAAAGGGGGTTGGCTATGGCTACACCTTC.